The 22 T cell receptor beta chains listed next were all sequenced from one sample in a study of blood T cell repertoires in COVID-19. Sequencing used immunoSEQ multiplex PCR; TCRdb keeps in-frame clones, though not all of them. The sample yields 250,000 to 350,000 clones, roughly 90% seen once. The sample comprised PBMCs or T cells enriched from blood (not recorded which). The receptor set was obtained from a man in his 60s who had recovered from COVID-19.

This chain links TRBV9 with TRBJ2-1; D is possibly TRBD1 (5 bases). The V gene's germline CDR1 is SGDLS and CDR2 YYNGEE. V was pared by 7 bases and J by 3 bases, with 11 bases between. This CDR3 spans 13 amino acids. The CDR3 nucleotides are TGTGCCAGCTCCGGACATCTCTACAATGAGCAGTTCTTC. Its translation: CASSGHLYNEQFF.

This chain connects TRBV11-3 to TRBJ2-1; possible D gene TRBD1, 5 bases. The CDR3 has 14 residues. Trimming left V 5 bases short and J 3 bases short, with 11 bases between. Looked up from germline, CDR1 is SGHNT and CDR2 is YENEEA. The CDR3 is CASSQDSVYNEQFF. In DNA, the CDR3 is TGTGCCAGCAGCCAAGACAGTGTCTACAATGAGCAGTTCTTC. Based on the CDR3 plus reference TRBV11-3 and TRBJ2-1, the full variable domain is EAGVVQSPRYKIIEKKQPVAFWCNPISGHNTLYWYLQNLGQGPELLIRYENEEAVDDSQLPKDRFSAERLKGVDSTLKIQPAELGDSAVYLCASSQDSVYNEQFFGPGTRLTVL.

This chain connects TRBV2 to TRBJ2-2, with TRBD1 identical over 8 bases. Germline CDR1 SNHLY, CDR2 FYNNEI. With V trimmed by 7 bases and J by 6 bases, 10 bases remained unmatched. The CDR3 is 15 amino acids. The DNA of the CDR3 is TGTGCCAGCAAAAAGACAGGGGTTGGGCCCGGGGAGCTGTTTTTT. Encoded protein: CASKKTGVGPGELFF.

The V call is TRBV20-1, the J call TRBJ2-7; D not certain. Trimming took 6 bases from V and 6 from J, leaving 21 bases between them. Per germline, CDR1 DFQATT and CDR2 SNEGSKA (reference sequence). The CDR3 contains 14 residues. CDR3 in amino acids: CSASSWPGELEQYF. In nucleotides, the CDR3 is TGCAGTGCCAGTTCTTGGCCCGGAGAGCTCGAGCAGTACTTC.

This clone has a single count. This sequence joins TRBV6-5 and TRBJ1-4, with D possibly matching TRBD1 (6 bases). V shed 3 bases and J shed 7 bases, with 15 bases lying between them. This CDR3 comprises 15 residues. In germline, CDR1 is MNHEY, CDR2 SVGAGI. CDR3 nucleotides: TGTGCCAGCAGTTATGGACAGACCTGGGGTGAAAAACTGTTTTTT. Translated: CASSYGQTWGEKLFF.

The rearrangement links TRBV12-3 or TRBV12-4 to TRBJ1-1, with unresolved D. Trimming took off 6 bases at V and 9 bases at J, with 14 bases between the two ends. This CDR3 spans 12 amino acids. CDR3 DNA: TGTGCCAGCAGCCCCTCGGGATACCAAGCTTTCTTT. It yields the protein CASSPSGYQAFF.

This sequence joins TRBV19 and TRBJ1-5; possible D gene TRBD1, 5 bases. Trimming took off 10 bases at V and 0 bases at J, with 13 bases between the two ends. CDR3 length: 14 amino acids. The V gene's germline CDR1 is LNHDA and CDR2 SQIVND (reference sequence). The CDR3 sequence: CATGGTASNQPQHF. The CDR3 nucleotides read TGTGCCACCGGGGGGACGGCTAGCAATCAGCCCCAGCATTTT.

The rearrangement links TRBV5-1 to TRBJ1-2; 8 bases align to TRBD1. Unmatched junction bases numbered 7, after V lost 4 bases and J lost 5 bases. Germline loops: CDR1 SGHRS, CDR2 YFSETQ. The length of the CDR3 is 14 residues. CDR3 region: CASSEGQGPYGYTF. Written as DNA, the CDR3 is TGCGCCAGCAGCGAAGGACAGGGACCGTATGGCTACACCTTC.

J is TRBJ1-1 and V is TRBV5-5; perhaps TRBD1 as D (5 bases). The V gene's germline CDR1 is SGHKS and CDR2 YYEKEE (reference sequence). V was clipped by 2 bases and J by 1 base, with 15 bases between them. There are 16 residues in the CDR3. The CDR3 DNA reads TGTGCCAGCAGCTTTCGGGAGGCGGGACCGAACACTGAAGCTTTCTTT. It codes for CASSFREAGPNTEAFF. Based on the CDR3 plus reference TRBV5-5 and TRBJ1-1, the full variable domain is DAGVTQSPTHLIKTRGQQVTLRCSPISGHKSVSWYQQVLGQGPQFIFQYYEKEERGRGNFPDRFSARQFPNYSSELNVNALLLGDSALYLCASSFREAGPNTEAFFGQGTRLTVV.

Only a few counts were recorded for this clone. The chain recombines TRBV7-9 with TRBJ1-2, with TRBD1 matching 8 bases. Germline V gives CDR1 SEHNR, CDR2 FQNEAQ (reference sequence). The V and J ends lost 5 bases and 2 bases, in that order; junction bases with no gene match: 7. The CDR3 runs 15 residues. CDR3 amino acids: CASSHRQGANYGYTF. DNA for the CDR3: TGTGCCAGCAGCCACAGGCAGGGGGCAAACTATGGCTACACCTTC.

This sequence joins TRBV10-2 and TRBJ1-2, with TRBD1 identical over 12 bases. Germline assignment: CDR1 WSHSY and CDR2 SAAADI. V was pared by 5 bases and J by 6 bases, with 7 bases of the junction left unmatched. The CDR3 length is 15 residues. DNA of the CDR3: TGCGCCAGCAGTATTTCCGGGACAGGGGGCAATGGCTACACCTTC. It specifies CASSISGTGGNGYTF.

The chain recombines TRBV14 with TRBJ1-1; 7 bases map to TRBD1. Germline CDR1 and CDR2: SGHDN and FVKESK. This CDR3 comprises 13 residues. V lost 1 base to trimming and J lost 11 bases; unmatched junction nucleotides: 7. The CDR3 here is CASSQVTGQFAFF. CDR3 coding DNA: TGTGCCAGCAGCCAAGTGACGGGACAGTTCGCTTTCTTT.

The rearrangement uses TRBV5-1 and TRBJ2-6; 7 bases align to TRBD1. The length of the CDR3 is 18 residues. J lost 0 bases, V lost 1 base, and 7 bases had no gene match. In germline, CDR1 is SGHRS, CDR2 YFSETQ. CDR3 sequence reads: CASSLTMTGPSGANVLTF. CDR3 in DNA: TGCGCCAGCAGCTTGACCATGACAGGGCCCTCTGGGGCCAACGTCCTGACTTTC.

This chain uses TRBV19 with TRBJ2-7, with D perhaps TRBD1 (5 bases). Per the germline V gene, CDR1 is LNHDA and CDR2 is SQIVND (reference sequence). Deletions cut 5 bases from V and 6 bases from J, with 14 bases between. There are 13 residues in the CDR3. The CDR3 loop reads CASSPAGYGEQYF. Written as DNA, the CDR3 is TGTGCCAGTAGTCCCGCAGGGTATGGCGAGCAGTACTTC. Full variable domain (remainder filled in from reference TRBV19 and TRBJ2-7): DGGITQSPKYLFRKEGQNVTLSCEQNLNHDAMYWYRQDPGQGLRLIYYSQIVNDFQKGDIAEGYSVSREKKESFPLTVTSAQKNPTAFYLCASSPAGYGEQYFGPGTRLTVT.

CDR3 DNA sequence: TGTGCCAGCAGCTTGGCGCTGGCTACGCAGTATTTT. It is translated as CASSLALATQYF. The genes are TRBV5-6 and TRBJ2-3; D is unresolved. The germline V gene has CDR1 SGHDT and CDR2 YYEEEE. This CDR3 has 12 amino acids. Trimming removed 0 bases from V and 8 bases from J, with 7 bases in between.

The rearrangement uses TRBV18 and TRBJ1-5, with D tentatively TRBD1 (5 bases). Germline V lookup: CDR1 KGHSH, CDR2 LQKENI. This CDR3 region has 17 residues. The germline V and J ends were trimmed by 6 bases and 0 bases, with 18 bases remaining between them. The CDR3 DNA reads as TGTGCCAGCTCTCCCTTGAGGCCGACAGATAGCAATCAGCCCCAGCATTTT. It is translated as CASSPLRPTDSNQPQHF.

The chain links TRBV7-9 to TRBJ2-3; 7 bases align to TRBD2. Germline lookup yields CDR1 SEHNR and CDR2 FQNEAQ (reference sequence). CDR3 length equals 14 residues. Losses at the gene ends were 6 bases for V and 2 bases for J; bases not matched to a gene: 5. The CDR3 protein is CASSRAGLTDTQYF. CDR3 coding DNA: TGTGCCAGCAGTCGAGCGGGGCTCACAGATACGCAGTATTTT.

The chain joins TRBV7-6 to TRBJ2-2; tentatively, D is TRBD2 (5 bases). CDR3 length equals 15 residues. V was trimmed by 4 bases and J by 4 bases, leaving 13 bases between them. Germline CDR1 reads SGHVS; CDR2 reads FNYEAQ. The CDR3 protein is CASSSTSSSTGELFF. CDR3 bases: TGTGCCAGCAGCTCTACTAGTTCGAGCACCGGGGAGCTGTTTTTT.

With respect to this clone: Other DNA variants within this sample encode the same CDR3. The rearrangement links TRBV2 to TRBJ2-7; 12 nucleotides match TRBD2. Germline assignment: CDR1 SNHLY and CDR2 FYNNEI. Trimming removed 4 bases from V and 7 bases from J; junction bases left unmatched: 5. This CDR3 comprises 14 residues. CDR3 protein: CASSGLAGVGEQYF. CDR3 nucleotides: TGTGCCAGCAGTGGACTAGCGGGAGTAGGGGAGCAGTACTTC.

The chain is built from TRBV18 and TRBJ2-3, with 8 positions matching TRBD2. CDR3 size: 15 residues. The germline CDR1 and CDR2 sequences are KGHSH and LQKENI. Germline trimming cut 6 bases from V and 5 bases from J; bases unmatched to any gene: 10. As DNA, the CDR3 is TGTGCCAGCTCCCCGAGCGGGAGAGGAGTAGATACGCAGTATTTT. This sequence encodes CASSPSGRGVDTQYF. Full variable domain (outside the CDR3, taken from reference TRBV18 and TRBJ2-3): NAGVMQNPRHLVRRRGQEARLRCSPMKGHSHVYWYRQLPEEGLKFMVYLQKENIIDESGMPKERFSAEFPKEGPSILRIQQVVRGDSAAYFCASSPSGRGVDTQYFGPGTRLTVL.

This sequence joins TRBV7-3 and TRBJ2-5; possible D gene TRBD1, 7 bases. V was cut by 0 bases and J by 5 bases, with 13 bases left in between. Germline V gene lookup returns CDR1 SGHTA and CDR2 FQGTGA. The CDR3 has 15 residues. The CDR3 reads CASSLTSQGGETQYF. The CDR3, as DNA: TGTGCCAGCAGCTTAACCTCCCAGGGGGGCGAGACCCAGTACTTC.

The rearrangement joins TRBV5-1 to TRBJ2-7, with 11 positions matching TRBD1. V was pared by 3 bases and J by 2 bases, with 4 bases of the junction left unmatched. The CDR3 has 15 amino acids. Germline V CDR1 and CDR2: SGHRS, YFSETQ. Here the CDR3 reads CASSSGQGAPYEQYF. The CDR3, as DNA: TGCGCCAGCAGCTCCGGACAGGGGGCCCCCTACGAGCAGTACTTC.